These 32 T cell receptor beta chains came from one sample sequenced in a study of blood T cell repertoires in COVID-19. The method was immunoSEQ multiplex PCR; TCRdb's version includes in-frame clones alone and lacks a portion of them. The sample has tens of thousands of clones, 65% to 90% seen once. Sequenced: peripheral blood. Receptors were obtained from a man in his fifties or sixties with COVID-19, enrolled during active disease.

The CDR3 DNA reads as TGCGCCAGCGGATTTTCCGGGAGCTCTGGAAACACCATATATTTT. The encoded protein is CASGFSGSSGNTIYF. The chain employs TRBV5-1 and TRBJ1-3; D gene ambiguous. The CDR3 is 15 amino acids. The V end was cut by 7 bases, the J end by 0 bases, with 14 bases between. Per the germline V gene, CDR1 is SGHRS and CDR2 is YFSETQ.

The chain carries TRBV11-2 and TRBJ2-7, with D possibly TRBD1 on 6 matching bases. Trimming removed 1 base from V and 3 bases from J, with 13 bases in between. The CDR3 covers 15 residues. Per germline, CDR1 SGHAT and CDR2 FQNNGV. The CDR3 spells CASSLGTGLFYEQYF. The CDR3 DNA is TGTGCCAGCAGCTTAGGCACAGGGTTATTCTACGAGCAGTACTTC.

CDR3 sequence: CASSLGREGRNEQFF. The CDR3, as DNA: TGCGCCAGCAGCTTGGGGCGGGAGGGGAGAAATGAGCAGTTCTTC. This rearrangement joins TRBV5-1 to TRBJ2-1; 9 nucleotides line up with TRBD2. In germline, CDR1 is SGHRS, CDR2 YFSETQ. The CDR3 is 15 amino acids. Trimming took 0 bases from V and 7 from J; bases not matched to a gene: 5.

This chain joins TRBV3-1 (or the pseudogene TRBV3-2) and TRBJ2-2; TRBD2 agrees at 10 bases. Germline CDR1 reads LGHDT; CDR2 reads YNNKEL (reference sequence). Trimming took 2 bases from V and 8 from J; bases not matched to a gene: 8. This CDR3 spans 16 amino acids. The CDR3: CASSQLFLAGAGELFF. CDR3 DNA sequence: TGTGCCAGCAGCCAATTATTTCTAGCGGGAGCTGGGGAGCTGTTTTTT.

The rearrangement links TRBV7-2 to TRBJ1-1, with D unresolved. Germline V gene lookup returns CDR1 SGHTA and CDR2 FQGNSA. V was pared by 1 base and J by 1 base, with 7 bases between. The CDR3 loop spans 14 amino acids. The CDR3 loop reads CASSLEQTNTEAFF. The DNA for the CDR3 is TGTGCCAGCAGCTTAGAACAAACGAACACTGAAGCTTTCTTT.

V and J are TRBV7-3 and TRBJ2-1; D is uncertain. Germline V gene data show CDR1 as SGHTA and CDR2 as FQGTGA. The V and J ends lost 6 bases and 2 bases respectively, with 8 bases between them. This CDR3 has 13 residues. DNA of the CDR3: TGTGCCAGCAGACGAGGAGCCTACAATGAGCAGTTCTTC. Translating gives CASRRGAYNEQFF.

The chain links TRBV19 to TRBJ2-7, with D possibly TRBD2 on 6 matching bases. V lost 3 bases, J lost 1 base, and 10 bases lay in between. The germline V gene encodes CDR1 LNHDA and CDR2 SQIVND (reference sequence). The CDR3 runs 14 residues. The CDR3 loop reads CASSIVRGSYEQYF. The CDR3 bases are TGTGCCAGTAGTATCGTCCGGGGGTCCTACGAGCAGTACTTC.

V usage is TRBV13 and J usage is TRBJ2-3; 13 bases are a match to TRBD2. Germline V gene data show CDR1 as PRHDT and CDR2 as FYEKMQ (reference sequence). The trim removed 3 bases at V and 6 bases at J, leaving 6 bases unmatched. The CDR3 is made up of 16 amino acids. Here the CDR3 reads CASSFGLAGVSDTQYF. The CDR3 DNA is TGTGCCAGCAGCTTTGGACTAGCGGGGGTATCGGATACGCAGTATTTT.

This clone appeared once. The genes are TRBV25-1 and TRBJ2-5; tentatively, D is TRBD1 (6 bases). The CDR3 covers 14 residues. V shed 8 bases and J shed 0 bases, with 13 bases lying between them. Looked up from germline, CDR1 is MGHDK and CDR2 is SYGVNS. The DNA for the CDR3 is TGTGCCAGCTCACCCGGGACACACCAAGAGACCCAGTACTTC. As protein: CASSPGTHQETQYF.

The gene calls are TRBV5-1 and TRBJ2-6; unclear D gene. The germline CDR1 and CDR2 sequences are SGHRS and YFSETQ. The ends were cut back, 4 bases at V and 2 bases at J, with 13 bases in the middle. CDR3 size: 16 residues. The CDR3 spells CASSEVSEAGANVLTF. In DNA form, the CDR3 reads TGCGCCAGCAGCGAGGTCTCAGAAGCTGGGGCCAACGTCCTGACTTTC.

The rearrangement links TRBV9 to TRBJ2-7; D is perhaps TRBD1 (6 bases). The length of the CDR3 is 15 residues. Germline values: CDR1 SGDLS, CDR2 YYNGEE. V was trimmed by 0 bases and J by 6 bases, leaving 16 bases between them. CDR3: CASSVGSQGSVEQYF. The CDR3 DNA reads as TGTGCCAGCAGCGTAGGGAGTCAGGGGTCGGTCGAGCAGTACTTC.

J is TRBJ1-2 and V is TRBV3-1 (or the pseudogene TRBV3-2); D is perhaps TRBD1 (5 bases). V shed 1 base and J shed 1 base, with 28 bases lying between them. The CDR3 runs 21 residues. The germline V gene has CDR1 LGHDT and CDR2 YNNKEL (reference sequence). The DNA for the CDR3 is TGTGCCAGCAGCCAAGTGGACGACCGCGATAGGCGGGGGTTAGTTAACTATGGCTACACCTTC. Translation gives CASSQVDDRDRRGLVNYGYTF.

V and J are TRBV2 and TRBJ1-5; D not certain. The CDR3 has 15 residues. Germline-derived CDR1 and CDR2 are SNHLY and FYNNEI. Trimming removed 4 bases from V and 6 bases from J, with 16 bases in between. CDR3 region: CASSVGGGGFQPQHF. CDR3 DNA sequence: TGTGCCAGCAGTGTGGGTGGAGGTGGGTTTCAGCCCCAGCATTTT.

The CDR3 protein is CASRRVQKNTEAFF. The CDR3 DNA sequence: TGTGCCAGCAGGAGGGTACAGAAGAACACTGAAGCTTTCTTT. V is TRBV6-5 and J is TRBJ1-1; D is ambiguous. The CDR3 consists of 14 residues. The V and J ends lost 6 bases and 1 base respectively, with 12 bases between them. Germline V gene sequence: CDR1 MNHEY, CDR2 SVGAGI.

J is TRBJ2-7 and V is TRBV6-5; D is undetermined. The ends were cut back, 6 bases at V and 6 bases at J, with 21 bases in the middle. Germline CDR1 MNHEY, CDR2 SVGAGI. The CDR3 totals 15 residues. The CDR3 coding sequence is TGTGCCAGCAGGCCAAACCCTGGTTTGAGTGGCGAGCAGTACTTC. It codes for CASRPNPGLSGEQYF.

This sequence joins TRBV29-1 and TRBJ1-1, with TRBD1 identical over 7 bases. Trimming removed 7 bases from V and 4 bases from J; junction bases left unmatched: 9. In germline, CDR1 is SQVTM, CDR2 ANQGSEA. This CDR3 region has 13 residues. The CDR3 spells CSAIQGTVTEAFF. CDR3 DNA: TGCAGCGCAATACAGGGGACGGTCACTGAAGCTTTCTTT.

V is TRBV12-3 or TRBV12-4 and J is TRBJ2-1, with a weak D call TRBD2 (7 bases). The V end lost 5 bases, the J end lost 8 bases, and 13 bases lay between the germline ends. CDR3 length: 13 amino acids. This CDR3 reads CASSGGGGDEQFF. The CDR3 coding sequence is TGTGCCAGCAGTGGAGGGGGGGGCGATGAGCAGTTCTTC.

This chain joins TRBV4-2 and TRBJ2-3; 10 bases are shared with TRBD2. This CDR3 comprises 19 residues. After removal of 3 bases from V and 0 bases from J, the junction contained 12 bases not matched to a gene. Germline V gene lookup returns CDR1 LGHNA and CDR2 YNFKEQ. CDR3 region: CASSQTLAGVTSSTDTQYF. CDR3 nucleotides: TGTGCCAGCAGCCAGACTCTAGCGGGAGTGACCTCTAGCACAGATACGCAGTATTTT.

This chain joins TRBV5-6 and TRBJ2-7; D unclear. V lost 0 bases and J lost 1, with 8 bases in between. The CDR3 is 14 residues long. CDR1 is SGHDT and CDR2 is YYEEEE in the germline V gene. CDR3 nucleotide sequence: TGTGCCAGCAGCTTGGGACTCTTATCCTACGAGCAGTACTTC. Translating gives CASSLGLLSYEQYF.

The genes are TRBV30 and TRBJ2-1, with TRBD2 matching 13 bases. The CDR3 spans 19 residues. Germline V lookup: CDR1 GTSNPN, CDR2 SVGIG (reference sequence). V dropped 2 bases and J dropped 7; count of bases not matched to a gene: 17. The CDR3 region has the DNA TGTGCCTGGAGTTTCAACGTGAGCCCGGGACTAGCGGGAACAAATGAGCAGTTCTTC. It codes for CAWSFNVSPGLAGTNEQFF.

CDR3 in amino acids: CSVAGGTDTQYF. CDR3 coding DNA: TGCAGCGTCGCCGGGGGCACAGATACGCAGTATTTT. The rearrangement uses TRBV29-1 and TRBJ2-3, with a possible D match to TRBD2 (5 bases). CDR1 and CDR2 from the germline V gene are SQVTM and ANQGSEA. V lost 6 bases, J lost 1 base, and 8 bases lay in between. CDR3 length equals 12 residues.

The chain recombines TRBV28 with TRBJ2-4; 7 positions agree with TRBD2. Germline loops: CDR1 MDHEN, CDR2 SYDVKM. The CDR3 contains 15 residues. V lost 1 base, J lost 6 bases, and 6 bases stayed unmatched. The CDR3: CASSLSGRAGNIQYF. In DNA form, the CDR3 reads TGTGCCAGCAGTTTATCGGGGAGGGCCGGAAACATTCAGTACTTC.

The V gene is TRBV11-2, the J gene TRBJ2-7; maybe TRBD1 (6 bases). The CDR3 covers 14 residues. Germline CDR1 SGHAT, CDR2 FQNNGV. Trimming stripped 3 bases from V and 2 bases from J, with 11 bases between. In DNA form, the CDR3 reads TGTGCCAGCAGCTTCAAAGGGGGACCCTACGAGCAGTACTTC. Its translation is CASSFKGGPYEQYF. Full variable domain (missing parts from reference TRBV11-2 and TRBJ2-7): EAGVAQSPRYKIIEKRQSVAFWCNPISGHATLYWYQQILGQGPKLLIQFQNNGVVDDSQLPKDRFSAERLKGVDSTLKIQPAKLEDSAVYLCASSFKGGPYEQYFGPGTRLTVT.

The CDR3: CASSPGLADISYEQYF. As DNA, the CDR3 is TGTGCCAGCAGCCCGGGGCTAGCGGATATCTCCTACGAGCAGTACTTC. V and J are TRBV6-2 or TRBV6-3 and TRBJ2-7; 7 bases fit TRBD2. Germline V gene data show CDR1 as MNHEY and CDR2 as SVGEGT. The ends lost 6 bases at V and 0 bases at J; junction bases unmatched: 11. The CDR3 has 16 amino acids.

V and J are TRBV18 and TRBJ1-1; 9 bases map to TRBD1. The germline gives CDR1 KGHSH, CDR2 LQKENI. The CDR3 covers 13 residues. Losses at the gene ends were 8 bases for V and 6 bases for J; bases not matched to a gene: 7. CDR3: CASTPGQGSEAFF. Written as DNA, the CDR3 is TGTGCCAGCACCCCGGGACAGGGATCTGAAGCTTTCTTT.

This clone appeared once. CDR3 DNA sequence: TGTGCCAGCCGCAGAAGGCTAGCGGGAGGTTATGAGCAGTTCTTC. Translation gives CASRRRLAGGYEQFF. This chain uses TRBV28 with TRBJ2-1, with TRBD2 matching over 11 bases. The germline V gene has CDR1 MDHEN and CDR2 SYDVKM. The CDR3 length is 15 residues. J lost 8 bases, V lost 8 bases, and 11 bases had no gene match.

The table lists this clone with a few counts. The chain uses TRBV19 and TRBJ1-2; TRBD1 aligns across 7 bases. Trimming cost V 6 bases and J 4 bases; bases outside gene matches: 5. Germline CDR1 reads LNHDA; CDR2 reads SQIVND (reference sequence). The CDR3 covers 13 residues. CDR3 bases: TGTGCCAGTAGGACCGGGACAGTCTATGGCTACACCTTC. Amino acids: CASRTGTVYGYTF.

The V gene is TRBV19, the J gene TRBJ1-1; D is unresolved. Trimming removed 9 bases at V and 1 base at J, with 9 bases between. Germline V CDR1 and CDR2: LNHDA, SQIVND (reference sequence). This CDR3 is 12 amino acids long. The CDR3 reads CASRLPNTEAFF. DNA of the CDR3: TGTGCCAGCAGGCTCCCGAACACTGAAGCTTTCTTT.

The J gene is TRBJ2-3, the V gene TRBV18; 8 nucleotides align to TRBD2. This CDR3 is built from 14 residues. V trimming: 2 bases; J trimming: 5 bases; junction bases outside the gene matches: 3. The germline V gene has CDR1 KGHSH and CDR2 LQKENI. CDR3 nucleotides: TGTGCCAGCTCACCAGGTCTAGCGGGAGATACGCAGTATTTT. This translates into CASSPGLAGDTQYF.

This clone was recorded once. CDR3 residues: CASSPSGGETQYF. The CDR3 DNA follows: TGTGCCAGCAGCCCAAGCGGTGGAGAGACCCAGTACTTC. This sequence joins TRBV4-2 and TRBJ2-5, with D possibly TRBD2 on 5 matching bases. CDR3 size: 13 residues. V was cut by 4 bases and J by 4 bases, with 10 bases left in between. CDR1 and CDR2 from the germline V gene are LGHNA and YNFKEQ.

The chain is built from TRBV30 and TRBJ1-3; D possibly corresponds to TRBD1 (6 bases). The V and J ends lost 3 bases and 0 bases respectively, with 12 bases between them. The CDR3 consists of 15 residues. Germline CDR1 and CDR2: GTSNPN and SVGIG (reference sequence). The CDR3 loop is CAWRAGTNSGNTIYF. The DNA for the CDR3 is TGTGCCTGGAGGGCCGGGACAAACTCTGGAAACACCATATATTTT.

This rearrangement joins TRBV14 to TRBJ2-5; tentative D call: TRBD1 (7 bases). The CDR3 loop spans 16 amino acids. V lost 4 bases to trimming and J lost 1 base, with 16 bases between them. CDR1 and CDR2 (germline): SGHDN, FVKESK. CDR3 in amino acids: CASSPWTGGGQETQYF. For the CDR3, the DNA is TGTGCCAGCAGCCCGTGGACAGGAGGGGGCCAAGAGACCCAGTACTTC.